Each of the 17 T cell receptor beta chains below was sequenced from the same sample in a study of CD8 T cells in Susac syndrome. Random hexamers were used to reverse transcribe the RNA input (about 0.45 to 1 ug). In TCRdb, the immunoSEQ multiplex PCR reads were re-called with MiXCR into one record per CDR3 protein. Among around 50,000 distinct CDR3 sequences listed, almost 95% were seen once. Sequences were obtained from CD8+ T cells from PBMCs. The receptors originated from a human donor in good health.

The gene calls are TRBV12-3 or TRBV12-4 and TRBJ2-5, with D unresolved. V lost 3 bases and J 5 bases, leaving 10 bases between the germline ends. This CDR3 has 13 residues. CDR3 DNA: TGTGCCAGCAGTTTGTCTCTACTGGAGACCCAGTACTTC. Amino acids: CASSLSLLETQYF.

This chain connects TRBV6-2 or TRBV6-3 to TRBJ2-7; D call uncertain. CDR3 length equals 11 residues. The germline V gene has CDR1 MNHEY and CDR2 SVGEGT. Trimming stripped 5 bases from V and 0 bases from J, with 2 bases between. As DNA, the CDR3 is TGTGCCAGCAGTCCCTCCTACGAGCAGTACTTC. It encodes CASSPSYEQYF.

The chain links TRBV30 to TRBJ1-1; D is unresolved. This CDR3 spans 13 amino acids. The ends were cut back, 0 bases at V and 4 bases at J, with 9 bases in the middle. Germline V lookup: CDR1 GTSNPN, CDR2 SVGIG (reference sequence). The CDR3 nucleotides are TGTGCCTGGAGTGTACTCGATTCCACTGAAGCTTTCTTT. This encodes CAWSVLDSTEAFF.

This chain connects TRBV6-5 to TRBJ2-1; 7 nucleotides line up with TRBD2. J gave up 4 bases and V 2 bases, and 11 bases lay outside the gene matches. CDR1 is MNHEY, CDR2 SVGAGI, per germline. CDR3 length: 17 amino acids. The CDR3, as DNA: TGTGCCAGCAGTTACGCCGCTTTGGGGGGGGATTACAATGAGCAGTTCTTC. This translates into CASSYAALGGDYNEQFF.

The gene calls are TRBV4-1 and TRBJ2-1; TRBD2 matches at 15 bases. J gave up 4 bases and V 4 bases, and 2 bases lay outside the gene matches. CDR1 and CDR2 (germline): MGHRA, YSYEKL. The CDR3 totals 16 residues. The CDR3 loop is CASSPGLAGGYNEQFF. In DNA form, the CDR3 reads TGCGCCAGCAGCCCCGGACTAGCGGGAGGGTACAATGAGCAGTTCTTC.

V usage is TRBV2 and J usage is TRBJ2-7; D is perhaps TRBD1 or TRBD2 (5 bases each). Germline CDR1 SNHLY, CDR2 FYNNEI. With 4 bases removed from V and 2 bases from J, the gap between germline ends came to 12 bases. The CDR3 has 14 amino acids. The CDR3 sequence: CASSARDGPYEQYF. The CDR3 nucleotides are TGTGCCAGCAGTGCAAGGGACGGACCCTACGAGCAGTACTTC.

The chain has TRBV29-1 and TRBJ2-2; no reliable D call. Trimming stripped 1 base from V and 6 bases from J, with 12 bases between. This CDR3 has 14 amino acids. Germline V gene data show CDR1 as SQVTM and CDR2 as ANQGSEA. The CDR3 nucleotides read TGCAGCGTTGAAGGATTAGCTGCCCCCGGGGAGCTGTTTTTT. It specifies CSVEGLAAPGELFF.

This clonotype counts as medium-sized. The gene calls are TRBV5-1 and TRBJ2-7; D possibly corresponds to TRBD1 (6 bases). V lost 2 bases, J lost 6 bases, and 15 bases lay in between. The germline V gene has CDR1 SGHRS and CDR2 YFSETQ. The CDR3 has 14 amino acids. The CDR3 region is CASSFRTGWGEQYF. CDR3 coding DNA: TGCGCCAGCAGCTTTCGTACAGGGTGGGGCGAGCAGTACTTC.

The CDR3 DNA reads as TGTGCCTGGAGTGTACTGGGAATTGAGGGCTACACCTTC. It yields the protein CAWSVLGIEGYTF. This chain connects TRBV30 to TRBJ1-2; D is unresolved. This CDR3 is 13 amino acids long. The germline gives CDR1 GTSNPN, CDR2 SVGIG (reference sequence). V lost 0 bases and J 8 bases, leaving 13 bases between the germline ends.

This chain uses TRBV7-9 with TRBJ2-3; the D is unclear. The CDR3 is made up of 12 amino acids. V was trimmed by 5 bases and J by 5 bases, leaving 8 bases between them. Germline values: CDR1 SEHNR, CDR2 FQNEAQ (reference sequence). The CDR3 DNA sequence: TGTGCCAGCAGCAGCCCGGGAGATACGCAGTATTTT. Translating gives CASSSPGDTQYF.

CDR3 region: CASGGLAGSYNEQFF. CDR3 sequence (DNA): TGTGCCAGCGGAGGACTAGCGGGTTCCTACAATGAGCAGTTCTTC. The V gene is TRBV7-9, the J gene TRBJ2-1; TRBD2 matches 11 bases. The length of the CDR3 is 15 residues. V trimming: 8 bases; J trimming: 1 base; junction bases outside the gene matches: 4. Per germline, CDR1 SEHNR and CDR2 FQNEAQ (reference sequence).

The rearrangement uses TRBV30 and TRBJ2-7, with D hard to call. Per germline, CDR1 GTSNPN and CDR2 SVGIG (reference sequence). This CDR3 contains 12 residues. With 7 bases removed from V and 2 bases from J, the gap between germline ends came to 12 bases. The CDR3 region is CASYNTAYEQYF. DNA of the CDR3: TGTGCCTCTTACAACACCGCCTACGAGCAGTACTTC.

This chain joins TRBV5-4 and TRBJ2-3; D ambiguous. In germline, CDR1 is SGHNT, CDR2 YYREEE (reference sequence). The V end lost 3 bases, the J end lost 5 bases, and 19 bases lay between the germline ends. The CDR3 is made up of 16 amino acids. The CDR3 sequence: CASSSLNVVTEDTQYF. In DNA form, the CDR3 reads TGTGCCAGCAGCTCCTTAAATGTGGTTACGGAAGATACGCAGTATTTT.

The gene calls are TRBV7-8 and TRBJ2-3; possible D gene TRBD2, 6 bases. In germline, CDR1 is SGHVS, CDR2 FQNEAQ. V was pared by 1 base and J by 1 base, with 9 bases between. The CDR3 covers 15 residues. In DNA form, the CDR3 reads TGTGCCAGCAGCTTAGGACTAGGGGGCACAGATACGCAGTATTTT. Encoded protein: CASSLGLGGTDTQYF.

The chain uses TRBV2 and TRBJ2-3, with a weak D call TRBD2 (6 bases). Per the germline V gene, CDR1 is SNHLY and CDR2 is FYNNEI. The length of the CDR3 is 15 residues. V was clipped by 5 bases and J by 2 bases, with 14 bases between them. The CDR3 spells CASSPASDNTDTQYF. Here the CDR3 DNA reads TGTGCCAGCAGTCCTGCTAGCGACAACACAGATACGCAGTATTTT.

This chain joins TRBV5-8 and TRBJ2-7; D not certain. V was trimmed by 2 bases and J by 2 bases, leaving 11 bases between them. The CDR3 is 14 residues long. CDR1 is SGHTS, CDR2 YDEGEE, per germline. CDR3: CASSLDARPYEQYF. CDR3 coding DNA: TGTGCCAGCAGCTTAGACGCAAGGCCCTACGAGCAGTACTTC.

This chain uses TRBV10-3 with TRBJ2-7; 7 bases line up with TRBD1. CDR1 and CDR2 (germline): ENHRY, SYGVKD. The V gene end was trimmed by 0 bases and the J gene end by 3 bases; junction bases not matched to a gene: 2. This CDR3 contains 14 residues. CDR3 DNA: TGTGCCATCAGTGAGTCGACAGGGATCTACGAGCAGTACTTC. The encoded protein is CAISESTGIYEQYF.